This T cell receptor beta chain was obtained from a study of T cell responses to AZD1222 COVID-19 vaccine. With 1 base removed from V and 5 bases from J, the gap between germline ends came to 9 bases. This CDR3 contains 14 residues. Germline CDR1 and CDR2: LGHNA and YSLEER. Study-level points and caveats: It was only after the peak T cell response that any repertoires were sampled. Spike-specific TCR breadth and depth went up after people got two AZD1222 doses. Distributed over spike, vaccine-associated CD4 TCRs predominated at 160-218 and 743-854. White British people made up most donors, females outnumbered males, and clonal diversity was possibly underestimated.

On this clone: Its antigen is undetermined.

The table came from immunoSEQ multiplex PCR; TCRdb's copy has only in-frame clones and leaves some out. Here the sample spans approximately 130,000 clones, 80% to 90% being singletons. This chain joins TRBV4-3 and TRBJ1-5; no reliable D call. The origin of this receptor is an adult in good health. Sequencing used peripheral blood, obtained on day 0 of AZD1222 vaccination. This CDR3 reads CASSQGDKDQPQHF. The CDR3 DNA sequence: TGCGCCAGCAGCCAAGGTGACAAAGATCAGCCCCAGCATTTT.